The 2 T cell receptor beta chains below were found in one sample sequenced in a study of shared clonotypes between healthy human individuals. Measured with immunoSEQ multiplex PCR; TCRdb has only the in-frame clones, and not every one. The table has 600,000 to 800,000 clones, 72% seen once. Material for sequencing was memory CD4+ T cells sorted from blood. Subset given: CD45RA-negative fraction. Receptors originate from a woman aged 30 to 39 in good health.

The table lists this clone with a few counts. V usage is TRBV12-5 and J usage is TRBJ2-4; D perhaps matches TRBD1 (6 bases). The ends were cut back, 7 bases at V and 0 bases at J, with 22 bases in the middle. Germline loops: CDR1 LGHNT, CDR2 FRNRAP. This CDR3 is built from 18 residues. The CDR3 DNA sequence: TGTGCTAGTGTCCGCCGGATGGACAGCCTTCTAGCCAAAAACATTCAGTACTTC. Translating it yields CASVRRMDSLLAKNIQYF.

As for this clone: The same CDR3 can be traced to other DNA sequences in this sample. The rearrangement joins TRBV5-1 to TRBJ2-5; D tentatively fits TRBD1 or TRBD2 (5 bases each). Trimming left V 4 bases short and J 1 base short, with 8 bases between. The CDR3 extends over 13 amino acids. Germline loops: CDR1 SGHRS, CDR2 YFSETQ. For the CDR3, the DNA is TGCGCCAGCAGCACGGGACCCCAAGAGACCCAGTACTTC. It specifies CASSTGPQETQYF. Full variable domain (rest looked up from reference TRBV5-1 and TRBJ2-5): KAGVTQTPRYLIKTRGQQVTLSCSPISGHRSVSWYQQTPGQGLQFLFEYFSETQRNKGNFPGRFSGRQFSNSRSEMNVSTLELGDSALYLCASSTGPQETQYFGPGTRLLVL.